Described below is a single T cell receptor (beta chain) sequence and its context. The data were taken from a study of blood T cell repertoires in COVID-19. Looking at the study overall: Recovered status applied to Cohort 3 donors who had two consecutive negative PCRs. It also applied to those with clearance or with symptom resolution.

This CDR3 contains 15 residues. CDR1 is MNHEY, CDR2 SMNVEV, per germline (reference sequence). V lost 6 bases and J lost 4; bases outside the gene matches: 5. Sequencing used immunoSEQ multiplex PCR; TCRdb keeps in-frame clones, though not all of them. The sample lists fewer than 200,000 clones, 70% to 90% occurring once. Self-reported history from a screening survey and questionnaire set each donor's cohort. This clonotype originated in a middle-aged woman in a cohort exposed to, infected with or recovered from COVID-19 (not recorded which). This chain links TRBV27 with TRBJ2-1, with TRBD1 matching 11 bases. The specimen sequenced was PBMCs or T cells enriched from blood (not recorded which). The CDR3 DNA follows: TGTGCCAGCAGCTGGGGGACAGGGGGTTACAATGAGCAGTTCTTC. This gives the protein CASSWGTGGYNEQFF.